A single sample gave rise to the 21 T cell receptor beta chains below, sequenced in a study of control samples from healthy donors and cancer patients (dated by TCRdb to between 2020 and 2021). Libraries came from the immunoSEQ multiplex PCR assay. TCRdb holds this immuneACCESS table with in-frame rearrangements only. Some clones are missing; in checked studies, unresolved V genes explain under half, and the rest has no known cause. A total of around 100,000 clones appear in this sample, approximately 92% of them only once. Around 3% of the sample belongs to the ten largest clones. Sequenced material: blood. The receptors come from a human donor in good health. The donor label of this sample is uncertain.

CDR3 sequence reads: CASSSTGTGANQPQHF. The DNA for the CDR3 is TGTGCCAGCAGCTCGACCGGGACAGGCGCGAATCAGCCCCAGCATTTT. J is TRBJ1-5 and V is TRBV5-4; 8 bases fit TRBD1. The germline V gene has CDR1 SGHNT and CDR2 YYREEE (reference sequence). The CDR3 has 16 amino acids. With 3 bases clipped from V and 4 bases from J, the junction kept 9 bases outside the gene matches.

This chain uses TRBV10-3 with TRBJ2-5; perhaps D is TRBD1 or TRBD2 (6 bases each). V was clipped by 6 bases and J by 10 bases, with 18 bases between them. CDR3 length equals 13 residues. Germline V gives CDR1 ENHRY, CDR2 SYGVKD. CDR3 residues: CAIRPGEGGGQYF. The CDR3 DNA follows: TGTGCCATCAGGCCCGGTGAGGGGGGCGGCCAGTACTTC.

V and J are TRBV7-9 and TRBJ1-4, with D hard to call. V was trimmed by 1 base and J by 8 bases, leaving 8 bases between them. The CDR3 contains 13 residues. Per the germline V gene, CDR1 is SEHNR and CDR2 is FQNEAQ (reference sequence). The CDR3 region is CASSLVRGEKLFF. The CDR3 nucleotides read TGTGCCAGCAGCTTAGTGCGTGGGGAAAAACTGTTTTTT.

The genes are TRBV3-1 (or the pseudogene TRBV3-2) and TRBJ1-6; 8 bases are shared with TRBD1. Germline CDR1 and CDR2: LGHDT and YNNKEL (reference sequence). The V gene end was trimmed by 0 bases and the J gene end by 6 bases; junction bases not matched to a gene: 7. The CDR3 contains 17 residues. The CDR3 DNA sequence: TGTGCCAGCAGCCAAGAAGAGGAGACAGGGGCTAATTCACCCCTCCACTTT. This codes for CASSQEEETGANSPLHF.

V usage is TRBV19 and J usage is TRBJ2-7; TRBD1 aligns across 11 bases. V was pared by 5 bases and J by 6 bases, with 15 bases of the junction left unmatched. The CDR3 consists of 17 residues. CDR1 and CDR2 from the germline V gene are LNHDA and SQIVND (reference sequence). CDR3 DNA sequence: TGTGCCAGTAGTGCACGGACAGGGGGCGCCGGGGGAGGCGAGCAGTACTTC. Its protein product is CASSARTGGAGGGEQYF.

The chain's CDR3 is CASSTRRGGRETQYF. The CDR3 region has the DNA TGTGCCAGCAGCACCCGGCGGGGGGGGAGAGAGACCCAGTACTTC. The chain combines TRBV3-1 (or the pseudogene TRBV3-2) with TRBJ2-5; 9 bases agree with TRBD2. The CDR3 has 15 residues. CDR1 is LGHDT, CDR2 YNNKEL, per germline (reference sequence). V lost 5 bases, J lost 4 bases, and 8 bases stayed unmatched.

This chain connects TRBV11-2 to TRBJ2-3; the D gene is possibly TRBD2 (5 bases). V gave up 1 base and J gave up 4 bases, with 12 bases separating them. CDR3 length equals 15 residues. CDR1 is SGHAT and CDR2 is FQNNGV in the germline V gene. In nucleotides, the CDR3 is TGTGCCAGCAGCTTAGGGTCGATTAGCGCAGATACGCAGTATTTT. Its translation: CASSLGSISADTQYF.

The genes are TRBV7-2 and TRBJ2-1, with 9 bases matching TRBD1. The V gene's germline CDR1 is SGHTA and CDR2 FQGNSA. CDR3 length: 15 residues. Losses at the gene ends were 5 bases for V and 9 bases for J; bases not matched to a gene: 11. CDR3 amino acids: CASSVAGTGRVEQFF. The DNA for the CDR3 is TGTGCCAGCAGCGTCGCCGGGACAGGGAGGGTTGAGCAGTTCTTC.

The chain has TRBV4-3 and TRBJ1-6; 9 nucleotides agree with TRBD1. V dropped 3 bases and J dropped 8; count of bases not matched to a gene: 5. The CDR3 runs to 15 residues. Germline assignment: CDR1 LGHNA and CDR2 YSLEER. The CDR3 loop reads CASSQPGQGHSPLHF. CDR3 bases: TGCGCCAGCAGCCAGCCGGGACAGGGCCATTCACCCCTCCACTTT.

CDR3: CASSVGQGVNEQFF. In nucleotides, the CDR3 is TGCGCCAGCAGCGTAGGACAGGGTGTCAATGAGCAGTTCTTC. The chain employs TRBV5-1 and TRBJ2-1; 8 bases line up with TRBD1. The CDR3 loop spans 14 amino acids. Trimming at V came to 4 bases and at J to 6 bases, leaving 6 bases not matched to a gene. Germline V gene sequence: CDR1 SGHRS, CDR2 YFSETQ.

This chain links TRBV6-4 with TRBJ2-2; D could derive from TRBD1 or TRBD2 (6 bases each). The CDR3 runs to 15 residues. Trimming left V 5 bases short and J 4 bases short, with 14 bases between. The germline CDR1 and CDR2 sequences are MRHNA and SNTAGT. The CDR3, as DNA: TGTGCCAGCAGTCCCGGAGGGGGAGGCACCGGGGAGCTGTTTTTT. Its protein product is CASSPGGGGTGELFF.

Only one count was recorded for this clone. J is TRBJ1-1 and V is TRBV3-1 (or the pseudogene TRBV3-2); 7 positions match TRBD1. Per germline, CDR1 LGHDT and CDR2 YNNKEL (reference sequence). This CDR3 is 15 amino acids long. Unmatched junction bases numbered 3, after V lost 1 base and J lost 1 base. CDR3 loop: CASSQVWTGNTEAFF. In DNA, the CDR3 is TGTGCCAGCAGCCAAGTATGGACAGGGAACACTGAAGCTTTCTTT.

The chain carries TRBV18 and TRBJ1-3; unclear D gene. Germline CDR1 and CDR2: KGHSH and LQKENI. This CDR3 is built from 13 residues. The V and J ends lost 4 bases and 3 bases respectively, with 7 bases between them. CDR3 nucleotide sequence: TGTGCCAGCTCACAGGGTCTTGGAAACACCATATATTTT. Residues: CASSQGLGNTIYF.

This chain joins TRBV2 and TRBJ1-3; D gene ambiguous. The CDR3 is made up of 15 amino acids. V was pared by 2 bases and J by 0 bases, with 8 bases between. Germline V CDR1 and CDR2: SNHLY, FYNNEI. The CDR3 DNA sequence: TGTGCCAGCAGTGAACAAACCTTCTCTGGAAACACCATATATTTT. Residues: CASSEQTFSGNTIYF. The full variable domain, with the rest looked up from reference TRBV2 and TRBJ1-3, is EPEVTQTPSHQVTQMGQEVILRCVPISNHLYFYWYRQILGQKVEFLVSFYNNEISEKSEIFDDQFSVERPDGSNFTLKIRSTKLEDSAMYFCASSEQTFSGNTIYFGEGSWLTVV.

This clone appeared a single time. The chain uses TRBV19 and TRBJ2-1; TRBD2 is a possible D gene (6 bases). The V end was cut by 0 bases, the J end by 10 bases, with 10 bases between. Germline-derived CDR1 and CDR2 are LNHDA and SQIVND (reference sequence). This CDR3 has 13 residues. The DNA of the CDR3 is TGTGCCAGTAGTATAGATCGGGGGACCGAGCAGTTCTTC. Its translation is CASSIDRGTEQFF.

The rearrangement links TRBV7-3 to TRBJ2-2; 8 positions agree with TRBD1. This CDR3 region has 14 residues. Germline values: CDR1 SGHTA, CDR2 FQGTGA. Trimming removed 6 bases from V and 3 bases from J; junction bases left unmatched: 3. In DNA, the CDR3 is TGTGCCAGCAGTGGACAGGGATACACCGGGGAGCTGTTTTTT. This gives the protein CASSGQGYTGELFF.

V gene TRBV24-1 combines with J gene TRBJ1-1; tentative D call: TRBD1 (5 bases). CDR3 size: 13 residues. CDR1 and CDR2 from the germline V gene are KGHDR and SFDVKD. The V and J ends lost 7 bases and 0 bases respectively, with 8 bases between them. CDR3 sequence reads: CATRGELNTEAFF. The CDR3, as DNA: TGTGCCACCAGAGGGGAGTTGAACACTGAAGCTTTCTTT.

The rearrangement uses TRBV6-6 and TRBJ2-1; possible D gene TRBD1, 6 bases. The CDR3 consists of 15 residues. The V gene lost 2 bases and the J gene lost 3 bases, with 11 bases spanning the gap. The germline gives CDR1 MNHNY, CDR2 SVGAGI (reference sequence). In DNA form, the CDR3 reads TGTGCCAGCAGTTACGGCAGGGGATTCTACAATGAGCAGTTCTTC. Its protein is CASSYGRGFYNEQFF.

The V gene is TRBV27, the J gene TRBJ1-1; D uncertain. Looked up from germline, CDR1 is MNHEY and CDR2 is SMNVEV (reference sequence). This CDR3 is built from 15 residues. V lost 0 bases to trimming and J lost 1 base, with 9 bases between them. CDR3 region: CASSLSQDGNTEAFF. Written as DNA, the CDR3 is TGTGCCAGCAGTTTATCTCAGGACGGGAACACTGAAGCTTTCTTT.

The chain recombines TRBV6-4 with TRBJ2-3; 14 nucleotides line up with TRBD2. Trimming removed 2 bases from V and 4 bases from J; junction bases left unmatched: 5. This CDR3 has 17 residues. Germline V lookup: CDR1 MRHNA, CDR2 SNTAGT. CDR3 coding DNA: TGTGCCAGCAGTGACGGACTAGCGGGGGGCAGCTCAGATACGCAGTATTTT. Translating it yields CASSDGLAGGSSDTQYF.

The chain couples TRBV11-2 to TRBJ1-2; TRBD1 might be the D (5 bases). Per germline, CDR1 SGHAT and CDR2 FQNNGV. The CDR3 sequence is 15 residues long. With 0 bases removed from V and 4 bases from J, the gap between germline ends came to 12 bases. In nucleotides, the CDR3 is TGTGCCAGCAGCTTAGATCTCGGGGGTCGCTATGGCTACACCTTC. This encodes CASSLDLGGRYGYTF.